The sequence of this T cell receptor (beta chain) was determined in a study of CD8+CD57+ T cells in acquired aplastic anemia. The use of genomic DNA as template underpinned the TCR beta VDJ and CDR3 profiling. TCRdb recomputed calls from the reads with MiXCR, one row per CDR3 protein. This sample has more than 250,000 distinct CDR3 sequences, with roughly half found just once. The sequence came from a human donor with severe aplastic anemia or a healthy control (not recorded which). The sample comprised sorted CD4+, CD8+, or CD8+CD57+ T cells (not recorded which) from PBMCs.

This chain's CDR3 is CSAPSGTGNSPLHF. The DNA of the CDR3 is TGCAGTGCCCCAAGTGGGACAGGGAATTCACCCCTCCACTTT. The chain uses TRBV20-1 and TRBJ1-6; 9 positions agree with TRBD1. The length of the CDR3 is 14 residues. The trim removed 6 bases at V and 7 bases at J, leaving 7 bases unmatched. Germline V gene data show CDR1 as DFQATT and CDR2 as SNEGSKA (reference sequence).